The rows below give T cell receptor beta chains drawn from one sample of a study of cytomegalovirus exposure and HLA in healthy donors. Repertoires were generated with immunoSEQ multiplex PCR, while TCRdb's copy carries only in-frame clones and drops some. The sample shows 85,000 to 95,000 clones, roughly 96% of them seen only once. The sequenced sample was PBMCs. Receptors were obtained from a man between 18 and 29 years old in good health and CMV-seronegative. CDR3s include the opening cysteine and the closing phenylalanine or tryptophan. A D gene is named only where the DNA matches it firmly. Part of the rows lack a size; the others show once, few, many or a class for expanded clones.

d_gene	v_gene	j_gene	abundance	CDR3nt	CDR3aa
.	TRBV7-9	TRBJ1-2	.	TGTGCCAGCAGCTTAGAGGTTGGCAGGAACTATGGCTACACCTTC	CASSLEVGRNYGYTF
TRBD1	TRBV6-6	TRBJ1-2	.	TGTGCCAGCAGACCAAGGGACAGGGGCACCATTGGCTACACCTTC	CASRPRDRGTIGYTF
TRBD1	TRBV7-2	TRBJ1-1	.	TGTGCCAGCAGCTTCGGGACAGGGGAAACTGAAGCTTTCTTT	CASSFGTGETEAFF
.	TRBV4-1	TRBJ1-1	once	TGCGCCAGCAGCCACGTCGGAGTGTACACTGAAGCTTTCTTT	CASSHVGVYTEAFF
TRBD2	TRBV11-3	TRBJ2-1	.	TGTGCCAGCAGCTTAGCCGGGACTAGCGGGGGGAGCTCCTACAATGAGCAGTTCTTC	CASSLAGTSGGSSYNEQFF
.	TRBV10-3	TRBJ1-1	.	TGTGCCATCAGTGAACGGCAGGGTGAAGCTTTCTTT	CAISERQGEAFF
.	TRBV2	TRBJ2-5	.	TGTGCCAGCAGTTATGAAGAGACCCAGTACTTC	CASSYEETQYF
TRBD2	TRBV5-4	TRBJ2-7	.	TGTGCCAGCAGCCCTACGGCGGGGGGCGAGCAGTACTTC	CASSPTAGGEQYF
.	TRBV30	TRBJ2-3	.	TGTGCCTGGAGTCCGCGAGGGCGGACGAACACAGATACGCAGTATTTT	CAWSPRGRTNTDTQYF
.	TRBV6-1	TRBJ1-1	.	TGTGCCAGCAGTGAAACTTCGTACACTGAAGCTTTCTTT	CASSETSYTEAFF
TRBD1	TRBV6-1	TRBJ2-1	.	TGTGCCAGCAGTGAAATAGGGACAGTTGAGCAGTTCTTC	CASSEIGTVEQFF
TRBD1	TRBV6-5	TRBJ2-7	.	TGTGCCAGCAGTTACCCAGGACAGGGACAGGAGCAGTACTTC	CASSYPGQGQEQYF
.	TRBV18	TRBJ1-3	.	TGTGCCAGCTCACCAAGCAGGGACTCTGGAAACACCATATATTTT	CASSPSRDSGNTIYF
TRBD1	TRBV19	TRBJ1-2	.	TGTGCCAGTAGTATAATGCGGACAGGGCTTAACTATGGCTACACCTTC	CASSIMRTGLNYGYTF
.	TRBV5-1	TRBJ1-1	.	TGCGCCAGCAGCTTCGTCCCAGGGGACACTGAAGCTTTCTTT	CASSFVPGDTEAFF
TRBD1	TRBV6-5	TRBJ2-1	once	TGTGCCAGCAGTTACGGACAGGGGGCACACAATGAGCAGTTCTTC	CASSYGQGAHNEQFF
.	TRBV6-1	TRBJ1-1	.	TGTGCCAGCAACCGGGGGGGGGACACTGAAGCTTTCTTT	CASNRGGDTEAFF
TRBD1	TRBV5-8	TRBJ1-5	.	TGTGCCAGCAGCTTGTCCCCCAACGGACAGGGGGTAAGGCAGCCCCAGCATTTT	CASSLSPNGQGVRQPQHF
TRBD2	TRBV4-1	TRBJ2-3	once	TGCGCCAGCAGCTCTAGCGGGAGCCGTGGAGATACGCAGTATTTT	CASSSSGSRGDTQYF
TRBD2	TRBV10-3	TRBJ2-5	.	TGTGCCATCAGTGAACAGACTAGCGGGAGGGCCGATGCGTACTTC	CAISEQTSGRADAYF
TRBD1	TRBV10-2	TRBJ1-1	once	TGCGCCAGCCGAGAGACAGGGGGCTATAGTGAAGCTTTCTTT	CASRETGGYSEAFF
.	TRBV11-2	TRBJ2-2	.	TGTGCCAGCAGCCCACAAACCGGGGAGCTGTTTTTT	CASSPQTGELFF
TRBD1	TRBV5-1	TRBJ2-3	once	TGCGCCAGCTGGTGGACAGGCGAAACTACGCAGTATTTT	CASWWTGETTQYF
TRBD1	TRBV2	TRBJ1-5	few	TGTGCCAGCAGTGTAGACAGGGATCAGCCCCAGCATTTT	CASSVDRDQPQHF
TRBD2	TRBV27	TRBJ2-1	.	TGTGCCAGCAGTGATATACTAGCGGGAGGGCTTAATGAGCAGTTCTTC	CASSDILAGGLNEQFF
.	TRBV11-3	TRBJ2-1	once	TGTGCCAGCAGCTTCCAACGGCGGACCTACAATGAGCAGTTCTTC	CASSFQRRTYNEQFF
.	TRBV27	TRBJ2-1	.	TGTGCCAGCAGTTTAGGCACTACCTACAATGAGCAGTTCTTC	CASSLGTTYNEQFF
.	TRBV5-1	TRBJ2-1	.	TGCGCCAGCAGCTTGGAAAGGGGCTCCTACAATGAGCAGTTCTTC	CASSLERGSYNEQFF
.	TRBV19	TRBJ1-1	once	TGTGCCAGTCGGACATTCGAGAACACTGAAGCTTTCTTT	CASRTFENTEAFF
.	TRBV7-2	TRBJ2-1	.	TGTGCCAGCAGCTCCGTGAGGGACTTTAACAATGAGCAGTTCTTC	CASSSVRDFNNEQFF
.	TRBV9	TRBJ2-1	.	TGTGCCAGCAGTGCCTGGTATAGCGATGGTGAGCAGTTCTTC	CASSAWYSDGEQFF
.	TRBV28	TRBJ2-3	.	TGTGCCAGCACCCGATGGGGGGTGAGCGATACGCAGTATTTT	CASTRWGVSDTQYF
TRBD2	TRBV7-2	TRBJ2-1	.	TGTGCCAGCAGCCGGACTACTAGCGCTAATGAGCAGTTCTTC	CASSRTTSANEQFF
.	TRBV5-4	TRBJ1-2	.	TGTGCCAGCAGCTTTAGAACGGGTAACTATGGCTACACCTTC	CASSFRTGNYGYTF
.	TRBV6-5	TRBJ1-2	.	TGTGCCAGCGGTCTACAGATGACAGTGAACTATGGCTACACCTTC	CASGLQMTVNYGYTF
.	TRBV2	TRBJ1-1	.	TGTGCCAGCAGTGAAACCAGGAACACTGAAGCTTTCTTT	CASSETRNTEAFF
TRBD1	TRBV4-3	TRBJ1-5	.	TGCGCCAGCAGCCAAGAGACAGGGACCAATCAGCCCCAGCATTTT	CASSQETGTNQPQHF
TRBD1	TRBV7-9	TRBJ2-7	once	TGTGCCAGCAGCCCGGACAGGGGAGTTGGCTACGAGCAGTACTTC	CASSPDRGVGYEQYF
.	TRBV5-6	TRBJ1-2	.	TGTGCCAGCAGCACAAGACAAGGCTACACCTTC	CASSTRQGYTF
TRBD2	TRBV5-1	TRBJ2-1	.	TGCGCCAGCAGCTTGACTAGCGGGAGAGCCCCCAGCAATGAGCAGTTCTTC	CASSLTSGRAPSNEQFF
.	TRBV2	TRBJ2-2	.	TGTGCCAGCAGTTCCCGGACAGGGGGCAGCGGGAGGGCCCAGACTGGGGAGCTGTTTTTT	CASSSRTGGSGRAQTGELFF
.	TRBV27	TRBJ1-4	.	TGTGCCAGCAGTTGGCAGCGAGGGGAAAAACTGTTTTTT	CASSWQRGEKLFF
.	TRBV11-2	TRBJ2-3	.	TGTGCCAGCAGCTTAGGAGGGAGGATGTACCCGACAGATACGCAGTATTTT	CASSLGGRMYPTDTQYF
TRBD1	TRBV16	TRBJ1-3	.	TGTGCCAGCAGCCAAACGACAGGGGGCGATCTAGGAAACACCATATATTTT	CASSQTTGGDLGNTIYF
TRBD2	TRBV27	TRBJ2-7	few	TGTGCCAGCAGCAGACTAGCGGGTTCCTACGAGCAGTACTTC	CASSRLAGSYEQYF
.	TRBV5-1	TRBJ1-1	.	TGCGCCAGCAGCTGGAGAAAGGACACTGAAGCTTTCTTT	CASSWRKDTEAFF
TRBD2	TRBV7-3	TRBJ2-5	.	TGTGCCAGCAGCTTAATAGGCGGGAGTATGGAGACCCAGTACTTC	CASSLIGGSMETQYF
.	TRBV5-4	TRBJ1-3	.	TGTGCCAGCAGCTTGGAAGGGGCTCTCTCTGGAAACACCATATATTTT	CASSLEGALSGNTIYF
.	TRBV4-3	TRBJ2-4	.	TGCGCCAGCAGCCAAGATTTGAGTGATCTAGCCAAAAACATTCAGTACTTC	CASSQDLSDLAKNIQYF
.	TRBV19	TRBJ2-1	.	TGTGCCAGTAGTACGACCCCCAGGTTAAGCTCCTACAATGAGCAGTTCTTC	CASSTTPRLSSYNEQFF
TRBD1	TRBV10-1	TRBJ1-5	.	TGCGCCAGCAGTGACCCGGGACAGGGTGTCCGTCAGCCCCAGCATTTT	CASSDPGQGVRQPQHF
TRBD2	TRBV4-2	TRBJ2-3	.	TGTGCCAGCAACATGCCGGGGGGTCTAGGGGATACGCAGTATTTT	CASNMPGGLGDTQYF
TRBD2	TRBV7-9	TRBJ2-3	.	TGTGCCAGCAGCTTATTGGGACTAGCGAGCACAGATACGCAGTATTTT	CASSLLGLASTDTQYF
.	TRBV29-1	TRBJ1-1	.	TGCAGCGTTGCAGCGGGGACTGAAGCTTTCTTT	CSVAAGTEAFF